The T cell receptor beta chain under discussion was sequenced for a study of graft-versus-host responses after intestinal transplantation. Across the whole study: All of the recipients had induction that used anti-thymocyte globulin, then tacrolimus and steroids for approximately 3 years. Findings and limits, study-wide: Circulating GvH clone levels at their peak were associated with HvG declines (early post-transplant).

Concerning this clone itself: As yet, its antigen is unknown.

This CDR3 has 13 amino acids. CDR1 SGHRS and CDR2 YFSETQ come from the germline V gene. Trimming took off 0 bases at V and 4 bases at J, with 8 bases between the two ends. TCRdb's copy holds only in-frame clones and misses some; the assay was immunoSEQ multiplex PCR. The data hold approximately 94,000 clones, with about 90% observed a single time. The chain uses TRBV5-1 and TRBJ2-7; D gene uncertain. The sample was unstimulated CD4+ T cells sorted from spleen or lymph node cells, taken before transplant. This clonotype was obtained from a human donor who was the organ donor for an intestinal transplant. CDR3 sequence (DNA): TGCGCCAGCAGCTTGGGGCTTTTGTACGAGCAGTACTTC. This codes for CASSLGLLYEQYF.